This passage covers 19 T cell receptor beta chains from one sample sequenced in a study of blood T cell repertoires in COVID-19. Clones were sequenced by immunoSEQ multiplex PCR, and TCRdb holds only the in-frame ones, with some missing. The sample lists some 140,000 clones, approximately 78% seen once, with 1.5% to 2% in the top ten. Sequencing input: peripheral blood. These receptors all stem from a man older than 75 with acute or convalescent COVID-19.

The sample holds one count of this clone. The chain recombines TRBV7-3 with TRBJ2-1; TRBD2 matches at 8 bases. This CDR3 is built from 15 residues. Germline CDR1 and CDR2: SGHTA and FQGTGA. Trimming took 5 bases from V and 6 from J; bases not matched to a gene: 9. For the CDR3, the DNA is TGTGCCAGCAGCCCCGGGGGGGGTCGGAGCAATGAGCAGTTCTTC. It translates to CASSPGGGRSNEQFF.

This clone has a single count. One end of the junction varies from germline; a read error may be responsible. The rearrangement links TRBV7-9 to TRBJ2-7; D possibly corresponds to TRBD1 (6 bases). CDR1 SEHNR and CDR2 FQNEAQ come from the germline V gene (reference sequence). The CDR3 is made up of 11 amino acids. The DNA of the CDR3 is TGTGCCAGCAGCTTAGGACAGGTGGTTAACTTC. Translating gives CASSLGQVVNF.

The genes are TRBV18 and TRBJ2-1; D gene ambiguous. V dropped 1 base and J dropped 7 bases, with 8 bases sitting between them. The CDR3 is 13 residues long. CDR1 is KGHSH and CDR2 is LQKENI in the germline V gene. For the CDR3, the DNA is TGTGCCAGCTCACCACGGTCAGGTAATGAGCAGTTCTTC. Protein: CASSPRSGNEQFF.

V usage is TRBV5-1 and J usage is TRBJ1-4; D remains ambiguous. This CDR3 spans 15 amino acids. The germline V gene encodes CDR1 SGHRS and CDR2 YFSETQ. Trimming cost V 2 bases and J 8 bases, with 16 bases left between them. The CDR3, as DNA: TGCGCCAGCAGCTTATTTCGAGGTGCGGGGGAAAAACTGTTTTTT. Amino acids: CASSLFRGAGEKLFF.

This clone was seen a few times. CDR3 in amino acids: CASSLPGGASGYTF. The CDR3, as DNA: TGTGCCAGCAGCTTGCCAGGGGGCGCTTCTGGCTACACCTTC. The V and J genes are TRBV5-8 and TRBJ1-2; 8 bases are a match to TRBD1. The germline CDR1 and CDR2 sequences are SGHTS and YDEGEE. This CDR3 is 14 amino acids long. J gave up 7 bases and V 1 base, and 6 bases lay outside the gene matches.

V gene TRBV29-1 combines with J gene TRBJ2-1; 8 nucleotides align to TRBD1. CDR1 is SQVTM, CDR2 ANQGSEA, per germline. The CDR3 has 14 amino acids. Germline trimming cut 4 bases from V and 6 bases from J; bases unmatched to any gene: 8. CDR3 DNA sequence: TGCAGCGTTGGGGAACAGGGGGTGGGCAATGAGCAGTTCTTC. It encodes CSVGEQGVGNEQFF.

The rearrangement links TRBV5-1 to TRBJ1-4; weak D call: TRBD1 (5 bases). V was clipped by 0 bases and J by 0 bases, with 9 bases between them. The CDR3 has 16 amino acids. The germline CDR1 and CDR2 sequences are SGHRS and YFSETQ. Written as DNA, the CDR3 is TGCGCCAGCAGCTTGGCCGGGGGGGCAACTAATGAAAAACTGTTTTTT. It codes for CASSLAGGATNEKLFF.

J is TRBJ2-2 and V is TRBV6-6; the D gene is possibly TRBD1 (5 bases). Germline values: CDR1 MNHNY, CDR2 SVGAGI (reference sequence). CDR3 length: 14 residues. V dropped 6 bases and J dropped 4 bases, with 12 bases sitting between them. CDR3 loop: CASSQTQGTGELFF. The CDR3 DNA reads TGTGCCAGCAGCCAGACCCAGGGCACCGGGGAGCTGTTTTTT.

This rearrangement joins TRBV7-9 to TRBJ1-1; D is uncertain. Germline CDR1 SEHNR, CDR2 FQNEAQ (reference sequence). This CDR3 is built from 15 residues. V was trimmed by 5 bases and J by 2 bases, leaving 15 bases between them. The CDR3 loop is CASSLSGAANTEAFF. The CDR3 DNA reads as TGTGCCAGCAGCCTCTCCGGAGCGGCTAACACTGAAGCTTTCTTT.

The J gene is TRBJ2-2, the V gene TRBV6-1, with 8 bases that match TRBD1. The CDR3 is made up of 15 amino acids. J lost 3 bases, V lost 2 bases, and 2 bases had no gene match. Per germline, CDR1 MNHNS and CDR2 SASEGT. CDR3 coding DNA: TGTGCCAGCAGTGAACAGGGGGCGCACACCGGGGAGCTGTTTTTT. This gives the protein CASSEQGAHTGELFF.

The chain employs TRBV7-6 and TRBJ2-1, with TRBD2 matching 10 bases. The CDR3 totals 17 residues. Per the germline V gene, CDR1 is SGHVS and CDR2 is FNYEAQ. V was clipped by 1 base and J by 5 bases; unmatched bases: 8. The CDR3 spells CASSLGAPLAGNNEQFF. CDR3 coding DNA: TGTGCCAGCAGCTTAGGTGCCCCACTAGCGGGGAACAATGAGCAGTTCTTC.

With respect to this clone: Additional DNA sequences in this sample encode the identical CDR3. This chain's CDR3 is CASSTSGDTQYF. The CDR3 bases are TGTGCCAGTTCGACTAGCGGAGATACGCAGTATTTT. The chain employs TRBV2 and TRBJ2-3; TRBD2 matches at 9 bases. The CDR3 is made up of 12 amino acids. V gave up 9 bases and J gave up 5 bases; unmatched junction bases: 3. Germline V lookup: CDR1 SNHLY, CDR2 FYNNEI.

The chain employs TRBV5-4 and TRBJ2-1; unclear D gene. CDR1 is SGHNT, CDR2 YYREEE, per germline (reference sequence). This CDR3 is built from 12 residues. The V gene lost 1 base and the J gene lost 7 bases, with 6 bases spanning the gap. The CDR3 DNA reads as TGTGCCAGCAGCTTGTCTATTAATGAGCAGTTCTTC. It is translated as CASSLSINEQFF.

The V call is TRBV18, the J call TRBJ1-5; 7 bases align to TRBD1. CDR3 size: 15 residues. With 4 bases clipped from V and 3 bases from J, the junction kept 6 bases outside the gene matches. Germline CDR1 is KGHSH and CDR2 is LQKENI. DNA of the CDR3: TGTGCCAGCTCACTTACAGGGGACATCAATCAGCCCCAGCATTTT. Its translation: CASSLTGDINQPQHF. The whole variable domain, filled in from reference TRBV18 and TRBJ1-5, reads NAGVMQNPRHLVRRRGQEARLRCSPMKGHSHVYWYRQLPEEGLKFMVYLQKENIIDESGMPKERFSAEFPKEGPSILRIQQVVRGDSAAYFCASSLTGDINQPQHFGDGTRLSIL.

The rearrangement joins TRBV6-2 or TRBV6-3 to TRBJ2-3; no clear D. The V end lost 2 bases, the J end lost 1 base, and 4 bases lay between the germline ends. Germline V lookup: CDR1 MNHEY, CDR2 SVGEGT. This CDR3 is built from 13 residues. The CDR3 protein is CASSYERTDTQYF. In nucleotides, the CDR3 is TGTGCCAGCAGTTACGAGCGCACAGATACGCAGTATTTT.

This clone has more than one count but fewer than ten. The chain links TRBV12-3 or TRBV12-4 to TRBJ1-4; D is undetermined. The CDR3 runs 13 residues. Trimming took off 3 bases at V and 3 bases at J, with 5 bases between the two ends. This chain's CDR3 is CASSFVSNEKLFF. The CDR3 DNA sequence: TGTGCCAGCAGTTTCGTGTCTAATGAAAAACTGTTTTTT.

The V and J genes are TRBV5-5 and TRBJ2-5, with D perhaps matching TRBD1 (5 bases). V was shortened by 0 bases and J by 0 bases, with 6 bases between the two germline ends. The CDR3 extends over 14 amino acids. The germline CDR1 and CDR2 sequences are SGHKS and YYEKEE (reference sequence). CDR3 DNA: TGTGCCAGCAGCTTGGTAGGGGACCAAGAGACCCAGTACTTC. Translated, it gives CASSLVGDQETQYF.

J is TRBJ1-4 and V is TRBV29-1; D is unclear. V shed 4 bases and J shed 2 bases, with 11 bases lying between them. The CDR3 totals 14 residues. Looked up from germline, CDR1 is SQVTM and CDR2 is ANQGSEA. The CDR3 sequence: CSVGYSVTNEKLFF. The CDR3 DNA follows: TGCAGCGTTGGTTATTCGGTGACTAATGAAAAACTGTTTTTT.

The chain carries TRBV27 and TRBJ1-2; unclear D gene. Germline V gives CDR1 MNHEY, CDR2 SMNVEV (reference sequence). The CDR3 runs to 15 residues. With 6 bases removed from V and 4 bases from J, the gap between germline ends came to 18 bases. The CDR3: CASRPLGSAGYGYTF. The CDR3 DNA is TGTGCCAGCAGACCCCTCGGGTCCGCCGGCTATGGCTACACCTTC.